This T cell receptor (beta chain) was recorded in a study of blood T cell repertoires in COVID-19. Whole-study context: Samples representing acute and convalescent COVID-19 were sourced from the United States, Italy and Spain. PBMCs, B-cell-depleted T cells, or T cells provided the cDNA or gDNA that made up the material.

Original analysis: Reference gene primer amplification in the assay estimated nucleated cell counts. Sequencing was performed with immunoSEQ multiplex PCR; in TCRdb, only in-frame clones are kept and a portion is missing. V, J and clone size are taken as reported in that table, and D and trimming were inferred from the DNA itself. The data contain some 500,000 clones, 70% to 90% of them singletons. CDR1 and CDR2 (germline): LNHDA, SQIVND (reference sequence). Trimming took 3 bases from V and 2 from J, leaving 25 bases between them. This CDR3 comprises 19 residues. The J gene is TRBJ1-2, the V gene TRBV19; weak D call: TRBD1 (5 bases). Sample: peripheral blood. The TCR sequence derives from a woman between 45 and 65 years old with COVID-19, enrolled during active disease. CDR3 coding DNA: TGTGCCAGTAGTATCCCCCAGATAGGGGTCTTGAGTTTGAACTATGGCTACACCTTC. Residues: CASSIPQIGVLSLNYGYTF.